This T cell receptor beta chain derives from a study of blood T cells in healthy people across ages. Study-wide results and caveats: Greater diversity and more naive CD4+ cells were seen in long-lived donors than in aged donors.

The use of a sample-barcoded 5' primer and a J-beta primer mix characterized a second PCR of 7 to 11 cycles. TCRdb re-called the 5' RACE reads through MiXCR, storing one row per CDR3 protein. The sample records 600,000 to 650,000 distinct CDR3 sequences, 58% being singletons. CDR3 length: 13 amino acids. Per the germline V gene, CDR1 is SGHAT and CDR2 is FQNNGV. Trimming cost V 1 base and J 8 bases; bases outside gene matches: 2. Donors were healthy Caucasian individuals from Russia aged roughly 6 to 90. Samples had at least 7 million PBMCs isolated from them. As for this clonotype: No antigen is known for it.

This TCR derives from a man aged 60 to 75 in good health. The chain links TRBV11-2 to TRBJ1-2, with TRBD1 matching over 9 bases. The sample comprised blood. CDR3 protein: CASSLGGQGGYTF. The CDR3 coding sequence is TGTGCCAGCAGCTTAGGGGGACAGGGCGGCTACACCTTC.